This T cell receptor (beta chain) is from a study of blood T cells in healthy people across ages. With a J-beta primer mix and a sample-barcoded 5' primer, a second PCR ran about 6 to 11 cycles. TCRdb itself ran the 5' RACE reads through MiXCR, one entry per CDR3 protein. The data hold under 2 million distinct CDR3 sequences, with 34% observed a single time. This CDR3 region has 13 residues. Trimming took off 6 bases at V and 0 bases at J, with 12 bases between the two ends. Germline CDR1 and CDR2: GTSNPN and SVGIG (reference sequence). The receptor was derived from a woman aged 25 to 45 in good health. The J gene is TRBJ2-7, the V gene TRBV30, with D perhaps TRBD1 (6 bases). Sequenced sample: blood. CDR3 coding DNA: TGTGCCTGCATCCGGGACAACTCCTACGAGCAGTACTTC. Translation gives CACIRDNSYEQYF.